A single sample is the source of the 15 T cell receptor beta chains below, sequenced in a study of cytomegalovirus exposure and HLA in healthy donors. Vbeta (60) and Jbeta (13) primers were used in the PCR. This table comes from immunoSEQ multiplex PCR, and its TCRdb copy is limited to in-frame clones, with some not included. The table has 250,000 or so clones, 85% seen once. The sample was PBMCs. The receptor set was obtained from a human donor in good health.

The rearrangement links TRBV11-2 to TRBJ2-1, with D possibly matching TRBD2 (5 bases). The CDR3 consists of 17 residues. V lost 1 base and J 0 bases, leaving 13 bases between the germline ends. Germline CDR1 reads SGHAT; CDR2 reads FQNNGV. The CDR3 reads CASSLGLALSSYNEQFF. The CDR3 nucleotides are TGTGCCAGCAGCTTAGGCTTAGCGTTGAGCTCCTACAATGAGCAGTTCTTC. Full variable domain (missing parts from reference TRBV11-2 and TRBJ2-1): EAGVAQSPRYKIIEKRQSVAFWCNPISGHATLYWYQQILGQGPKLLIQFQNNGVVDDSQLPKDRFSAERLKGVDSTLKIQPAKLEDSAVYLCASSLGLALSSYNEQFFGPGTRLTVL.

The chain has TRBV7-2 and TRBJ2-2, with a weak D call TRBD2 (5 bases). This CDR3 has 13 residues. The V and J ends lost 5 bases and 5 bases respectively, with 9 bases between them. CDR1 and CDR2 from the germline V gene are SGHTA and FQGNSA. CDR3 loop: CASSLSGTGELFF. Here the CDR3 DNA reads TGTGCCAGCAGCCTGAGCGGTACCGGGGAGCTGTTTTTT.

This sequence joins TRBV12-5 and TRBJ1-2, with D possibly matching TRBD1 (5 bases). CDR3 length equals 18 residues. Germline-derived CDR1 and CDR2 are LGHNT and FRNRAP. V lost 3 bases and J lost 8, with 28 bases in between. The CDR3 nucleotides read TGTGCTAGTGGTTTCCCCTACTCGAGTTGGTCAGGGCCTCGGGGCTACACCTTC. It specifies CASGFPYSSWSGPRGYTF.

The rearrangement joins TRBV11-3 to TRBJ2-5; D call uncertain. Germline-derived CDR1 and CDR2 are SGHNT and YENEEA. The CDR3 length is 13 residues. V shed 5 bases and J shed 5 bases, with 12 bases lying between them. The CDR3 loop reads CASSPPGSETQYF. In DNA, the CDR3 is TGTGCCAGCAGCCCCCCCGGGTCCGAGACCCAGTACTTC.

In DNA form, the CDR3 reads TGTGCCAGCGGCCTAGCGGCCACCCAAGAGACCCAGTACTTC. It is translated as CASGLAATQETQYF. The chain combines TRBV7-8 with TRBJ2-5, with 7 bases that match TRBD2. The J segment lost 1 base and the V segment lost 8 bases, leaving 7 bases of the junction unmatched. Germline CDR1 SGHVS, CDR2 FQNEAQ. This CDR3 is 14 amino acids long. The entire variable domain, with the rest obtained from reference TRBV7-8 and TRBJ2-5, is as follows: GAGVSQSPRYKVAKRGQDVALRCDPISGHVSLFWYQQALGQGPEFLTYFQNEAQLDKSGLPSDRFFAERPEGSVSTLKIQRTQQEDSAVYLCASGLAATQETQYFGPGTRLLVL.

This chain joins TRBV5-1 and TRBJ2-2; the match to TRBD1 covers 8 bases. V was pared by 3 bases and J by 6 bases, with 10 bases of the junction left unmatched. CDR1 and CDR2 (germline): SGHRS, YFSETQ. The CDR3 length is 16 residues. CDR3 loop: CASSSQGVVRAGELFF. The CDR3 DNA sequence: TGCGCCAGCAGCTCACAGGGGGTAGTTCGGGCCGGGGAGCTGTTTTTT. Full variable domain (missing parts from reference TRBV5-1 and TRBJ2-2): KAGVTQTPRYLIKTRGQQVTLSCSPISGHRSVSWYQQTPGQGLQFLFEYFSETQRNKGNFPGRFSGRQFSNSRSEMNVSTLELGDSALYLCASSSQGVVRAGELFFGEGSRLTVL.

The rearrangement uses TRBV19 and TRBJ2-3, with 7 bases aligning to TRBD2. The CDR3 totals 15 residues. The V gene's germline CDR1 is LNHDA and CDR2 SQIVND (reference sequence). V was clipped by 5 bases and J by 4 bases; unmatched bases: 9. CDR3 bases: TGTGCCAGTAGTGTAGGCGGGAGACGGGCAGATACGCAGTATTTT. Protein: CASSVGGRRADTQYF.

The V call is TRBV19, the J call TRBJ1-5; TRBD1 might be the D (5 bases). The V end was cut by 1 base, the J end by 1 base, with 11 bases between. This CDR3 has 16 amino acids. CDR1 and CDR2 from the germline V gene are LNHDA and SQIVND (reference sequence). The CDR3 protein is CASSIATGVSNQPQHF. CDR3 nucleotides: TGTGCCAGTAGTATAGCTACGGGGGTCAGCAATCAGCCCCAGCATTTT.

This clone was counted only a few times. The V call is TRBV7-6, the J call TRBJ2-5; 9 nucleotides match TRBD2. CDR1 and CDR2 (germline): SGHVS, FNYEAQ. Losses at the gene ends were 6 bases for V and 3 bases for J; bases not matched to a gene: 14. The length of the CDR3 is 17 residues. In nucleotides, the CDR3 is TGTGCCAGCAGACCCCCTAGCGGGGTTTGGGTTAAAGAGACCCAGTACTTC. Its protein is CASRPPSGVWVKETQYF.

The gene calls are TRBV19 and TRBJ1-5; D might be TRBD1 (6 bases). V dropped 7 bases and J dropped 2 bases, with 24 bases sitting between them. The CDR3 runs to 18 residues. Looked up from germline, CDR1 is LNHDA and CDR2 is SQIVND (reference sequence). CDR3 nucleotides: TGTGCCAGTACCAAGACCCCCCAGGGGCCTATGGGCAATCAGCCCCAGCATTTT. Encoded protein: CASTKTPQGPMGNQPQHF.

The rearrangement uses TRBV11-2 and TRBJ2-4; a possible D gene is TRBD2 (7 bases). The germline V and J ends were trimmed by 4 bases and 0 bases, with 13 bases remaining between them. The CDR3 loop spans 16 amino acids. Germline lookup yields CDR1 SGHAT and CDR2 FQNNGV. For the CDR3, the DNA is TGTGCCAGCAGCTGGGGAGGGGGGGCAGCCAAAAACATTCAGTACTTC. The encoded protein is CASSWGGGAAKNIQYF.

The chain has TRBV18 and TRBJ2-2; 14 bases fit TRBD2. With V trimmed by 4 bases and J by 0 bases, 7 bases remained unmatched. This CDR3 has 19 residues. The germline gives CDR1 KGHSH, CDR2 LQKENI. Written as DNA, the CDR3 is TGTGCCAGCTCACGGACCGGACTAGCGGGGGGTTCGAACACCGGGGAGCTGTTTTTT. This codes for CASSRTGLAGGSNTGELFF.

The rearrangement joins TRBV7-6 to TRBJ2-3; 9 nucleotides line up with TRBD2. Germline V gene lookup returns CDR1 SGHVS and CDR2 FNYEAQ. The V segment lost 1 base and the J segment 0 bases; nucleotides outside the gene matches: 5. The CDR3 is 17 amino acids. CDR3 sequence: CASSLGGGGPSTDTQYF. CDR3 nucleotide sequence: TGTGCCAGCAGCTTAGGCGGGGGGGGCCCTAGCACAGATACGCAGTATTTT. The entire variable domain, with the rest obtained from reference TRBV7-6 and TRBJ2-3, is as follows: GAGVSQSPRYKVTKRGQDVALRCDPISGHVSLYWYRQALGQGPEFLTYFNYEAQQDKSGLPNDRFSAERPEGSISTLTIQRTEQRDSAMYRCASSLGGGGPSTDTQYFGPGTRLTVL.

The rearrangement links TRBV30 to TRBJ1-5; possibly TRBD1 for D (6 bases). Germline CDR1 GTSNPN, CDR2 SVGIG (reference sequence). Trimming took 2 bases from V and 0 from J, leaving 14 bases between them. The CDR3 length is 16 residues. For the CDR3, the DNA is TGTGCCTGGAGTTCCACAGGGTCATTTAGCAATCAGCCCCAGCATTTT. Translated: CAWSSTGSFSNQPQHF. The full variable domain, rest sourced from reference TRBV30 and TRBJ1-5, is SQTIHQWPATLVQPVGSPLSLECTVEGTSNPNLYWYRQAAGRGLQLLFYSVGIGQISSEVPQNLSASRPQDRQFILSSKKLLLSDSGFYLCAWSSTGSFSNQPQHFGDGTRLSIL.

The CDR3 nucleotides read TGTGCCAGCAGCTTAGGCTCGAGCTCCTACAATGAGCAGTTCTTC. It is translated as CASSLGSSSYNEQFF. This sequence joins TRBV7-2 and TRBJ2-1, with D unclear. Trimming left V 1 base short and J 0 bases short, with 7 bases between. The germline CDR1 and CDR2 sequences are SGHTA and FQGNSA. CDR3 length: 15 amino acids.